A single sample gave rise to the 24 T cell receptor beta chains below, sequenced in a study of blood T cell repertoires in COVID-19. Method: immunoSEQ multiplex PCR; TCRdb's copy keeps in-frame clones and lacks some. This sample has 250,000 to 300,000 clones, with 82% found just once. Source material: peripheral blood. Receptors were obtained from a woman between 18 and 29 years old with acute or convalescent COVID-19.

This clone occurred a few times. The rearrangement uses TRBV27 and TRBJ2-7; D not certain. The CDR3 sequence is 15 residues long. Germline CDR1 reads MNHEY; CDR2 reads SMNVEV (reference sequence). Trimming removed 2 bases at V and 0 bases at J, with 11 bases between. The CDR3 spells CASSLKPISSYEQYF. In nucleotides, the CDR3 is TGTGCCAGCAGTTTAAAGCCCATAAGCTCCTACGAGCAGTACTTC.

This clone was recorded a few times. The chain employs TRBV7-6 and TRBJ1-4, with D perhaps matching TRBD1 (6 bases). The CDR3 is 15 amino acids. V shed 0 bases and J shed 4 bases, with 9 bases lying between them. From germline, CDR1 is SGHVS and CDR2 FNYEAQ. This CDR3 reads CASSLADRYNEKLFF. The CDR3 nucleotides read TGTGCCAGCAGCTTAGCTGACAGGTATAATGAAAAACTGTTTTTT.

This clone was seen a few times. CDR3: CASRLSTGGEEQYF. In DNA, the CDR3 is TGTGCCAGCAGGCTGTCGACAGGGGGTGAAGAGCAGTACTTC. V and J are TRBV2 and TRBJ2-7; 9 bases are shared with TRBD1. CDR3 length equals 14 residues. Germline CDR1 is SNHLY and CDR2 is FYNNEI. Trimming cost V 6 bases and J 7 bases; bases outside gene matches: 10.

This clone was seen only a few times. The chain links TRBV5-4 to TRBJ2-1; possible D gene TRBD1, 8 bases. The CDR3 spans 11 residues. Germline CDR1 is SGHNT and CDR2 is YYREEE (reference sequence). With 2 bases removed from V and 16 bases from J, the gap between germline ends came to 13 bases. CDR3 sequence: CASSFTGGVFF. The CDR3 DNA sequence: TGTGCCAGCAGCTTTACAGGGGGGGTCTTCTTC.

This sequence joins TRBV6-5 and TRBJ2-3; 10 nucleotides align to TRBD2. The CDR3 is made up of 16 amino acids. The germline CDR1 and CDR2 sequences are MNHEY and SVGAGI. With V trimmed by 0 bases and J by 3 bases, 3 bases remained unmatched. The CDR3 here is CASSYSRTSGTDTQYF. The CDR3 bases are TGTGCCAGCAGTTACTCGCGGACTAGCGGTACAGATACGCAGTATTTT.

The chain has TRBV13 and TRBJ2-2; a possible D gene is TRBD2 (6 bases). Germline V CDR1 and CDR2: PRHDT, FYEKMQ (reference sequence). CDR3 length equals 14 residues. V lost 5 bases to trimming and J lost 8 bases, with 15 bases between them. CDR3 amino acids: CASSPDYTPGELFF. The CDR3 DNA reads TGTGCCAGCAGCCCGGACTACACTCCTGGGGAGCTGTTTTTT.

The chain uses TRBV30 and TRBJ1-2; D is perhaps TRBD1 (5 bases). Deletions cut 3 bases from V and 4 bases from J, with 12 bases between. CDR1 is GTSNPN, CDR2 SVGIG, per germline (reference sequence). The CDR3 is 13 residues long. The CDR3 loop is CAWRETATYGYTF. DNA of the CDR3: TGTGCCTGGAGAGAGACAGCAACCTATGGCTACACCTTC. The variable domain in full, with the rest retrieved from reference TRBV30 and TRBJ1-2, is SQTIHQWPATLVQPVGSPLSLECTVEGTSNPNLYWYRQAAGRGLQLLFYSVGIGQISSEVPQNLSASRPQDRQFILSSKKLLLSDSGFYLCAWRETATYGYTFGSGTRLTVV.

The chain uses TRBV6-2 or TRBV6-3 and TRBJ2-1, with D unclear. Trimming took off 5 bases at V and 0 bases at J, with 5 bases between the two ends. Germline CDR1 is MNHEY and CDR2 is SVGEGT. This CDR3 region has 13 residues. The CDR3 region has the DNA TGTGCCAGCAGTACCAGCTCCTACAATGAGCAGTTCTTC. As protein: CASSTSSYNEQFF.

This clone was found once. The rearrangement uses TRBV7-2 and TRBJ2-5; 12 positions agree with TRBD2. The CDR3 has 16 residues. V trimming: 5 bases; J trimming: 6 bases; junction bases outside the gene matches: 10. Germline-derived CDR1 and CDR2 are SGHTA and FQGNSA. This chain's CDR3 is CASSPRLAGVEKTQYF. As DNA, the CDR3 is TGTGCCAGCAGCCCACGACTAGCGGGAGTTGAGAAGACCCAGTACTTC.

This clone was recorded once. The rearrangement uses TRBV7-3 and TRBJ2-7, with D possibly being TRBD1 (5 bases). The germline V gene has CDR1 SGHTA and CDR2 FQGTGA. The CDR3 spans 13 residues. V was shortened by 2 bases and J by 0 bases, with 5 bases between the two germline ends. This CDR3 reads CASSLDSSYEQYF. DNA of the CDR3: TGTGCCAGCAGCTTAGACAGCTCCTACGAGCAGTACTTC.

This clone showed up just once. The chain is built from TRBV7-2 and TRBJ2-5; 7 nucleotides match TRBD2. The CDR3 contains 15 residues. The J segment lost 5 bases and the V segment lost 1 base, leaving 7 bases of the junction unmatched. Germline CDR1 reads SGHTA; CDR2 reads FQGNSA. CDR3 in amino acids: CASSLGGTSVETQYF. For the CDR3, the DNA is TGTGCCAGCAGCTTAGGTGGCACTAGCGTTGAGACCCAGTACTTC.

The genes are TRBV6-6 and TRBJ1-4; 8 bases map to TRBD1. The CDR3 is 15 residues long. CDR1 is MNHNY, CDR2 SVGAGI, per germline (reference sequence). Germline trimming cut 2 bases from V and 6 bases from J; bases unmatched to any gene: 5. The CDR3 DNA reads TGTGCCAGCAGTTACGGACAGGGTGGGGATGAAAAACTGTTTTTT. Translated, it gives CASSYGQGGDEKLFF.

The chain combines TRBV28 with TRBJ2-4; D remains ambiguous. The germline V and J ends were trimmed by 7 bases and 3 bases, with 16 bases remaining between them. The CDR3 covers 15 residues. Germline V gives CDR1 MDHEN, CDR2 SYDVKM. The CDR3 nucleotides are TGTGCCAGCACCACCCACGGGTCCAACAAAAACATTCAGTACTTC. Encoded protein: CASTTHGSNKNIQYF.

This clone has more than one count but fewer than ten. The chain links TRBV3-1 (or the pseudogene TRBV3-2) to TRBJ1-6; TRBD1 might be the D (6 bases). Trimming shortened V by 4 bases and J by 7 bases, and 14 bases separated the two germline ends. The CDR3 has 15 amino acids. Germline V gene data show CDR1 as LGHDT and CDR2 as YNNKEL (reference sequence). Here the CDR3 DNA reads TGTGCCAGCAGCCGTACGGACAGCGGAAATTCACCCCTCCACTTT. Translating gives CASSRTDSGNSPLHF.

As DNA, the CDR3 is TGTGCCAGCAGCTCCCGGGTTACCCTAGCCAAAAACATTCAGTACTTC. Protein sequence: CASSSRVTLAKNIQYF. The rearrangement links TRBV7-2 to TRBJ2-4; D unclear. Trimming took off 4 bases at V and 0 bases at J, with 13 bases between the two ends. This CDR3 comprises 16 residues. Germline V lookup: CDR1 SGHTA, CDR2 FQGNSA.

This chain uses TRBV18 with TRBJ2-7; the D gene is possibly TRBD1 (5 bases). V lost 0 bases and J lost 2, with 11 bases in between. The CDR3 sequence is 15 residues long. Germline values: CDR1 KGHSH, CDR2 LQKENI. CDR3 amino acids: CASSPPGSRAYEQYF. The CDR3 DNA is TGTGCCAGCTCACCACCGGGCAGCAGGGCCTACGAGCAGTACTTC.

The chain combines TRBV25-1 with TRBJ2-2; possibly TRBD1 for D (5 bases). The ends were cut back, 3 bases at V and 6 bases at J, with 11 bases in the middle. CDR3 size: 14 residues. Germline CDR1 and CDR2: MGHDK and SYGVNS. In DNA, the CDR3 is TGTGCCAGCAGTGACCAGGGAAGTGCCGGGGAGCTGTTTTTT. Its protein product is CASSDQGSAGELFF. The full variable domain, rest sourced from reference TRBV25-1 and TRBJ2-2, is EADIYQTPRYLVIGTGKKITLECSQTMGHDKMYWYQQDPGMELHLIHYSYGVNSTEKGDLSSESTVSRIRTEHFPLTLESARPSHTSQYLCASSDQGSAGELFFGEGSRLTVL.

The chain recombines TRBV28 with TRBJ1-5, with 7 bases matching TRBD1. The ends lost 7 bases at V and 3 bases at J; junction bases unmatched: 15. There are 17 residues in the CDR3. CDR1 MDHEN and CDR2 SYDVKM come from the germline V gene. The CDR3: CASTYPEDRFDNQPQHF. The CDR3 DNA reads as TGTGCCAGCACCTACCCCGAGGACAGGTTTGACAATCAGCCCCAGCATTTT.

The chain employs TRBV6-1 and TRBJ2-7; 8 nucleotides match TRBD2. The J segment lost 4 bases and the V segment lost 3 bases, leaving 8 bases of the junction unmatched. The CDR3 has 15 residues. From germline, CDR1 is MNHNS and CDR2 SASEGT. In DNA, the CDR3 is TGTGCCAGCAGTGATGAATCGGGAGGGCCTTACGAGCAGTACTTC. This translates into CASSDESGGPYEQYF.

This clone showed up just once. The rearrangement joins TRBV5-1 to TRBJ2-1; 14 bases are shared with TRBD2. CDR3 length: 15 amino acids. The V and J ends lost 6 bases and 7 bases, in that order; junction bases with no gene match: 6. CDR1 and CDR2 (germline): SGHRS, YFSETQ. The CDR3 region has the DNA TGCGCCAGCACCCGGGGACTAGCGGGAGATAATGAGCAGTTCTTC. Amino acid sequence: CASTRGLAGDNEQFF.

V and J are TRBV19 and TRBJ2-7; 7 bases line up with TRBD2. The length of the CDR3 is 14 residues. Germline V gene data show CDR1 as LNHDA and CDR2 as SQIVND (reference sequence). The ends lost 4 bases at V and 5 bases at J; junction bases unmatched: 8. CDR3 residues: CASSNAGVSHEQYF. In nucleotides, the CDR3 is TGTGCCAGTAGTAACGCGGGAGTATCGCACGAGCAGTACTTC.

The chain joins TRBV19 to TRBJ1-5; D possibly corresponds to TRBD1 (5 bases). The CDR3 length is 15 residues. Germline assignment: CDR1 LNHDA and CDR2 SQIVND (reference sequence). V lost 3 bases, J lost 4 bases, and 13 bases lay in between. In DNA, the CDR3 is TGTGCCAGTAGTATGGCGGGGGTTTCTAATCAGCCCCAGCATTTT. This translates into CASSMAGVSNQPQHF.

The gene calls are TRBV5-1 and TRBJ2-5, with 15 bases aligning to TRBD2. This CDR3 contains 16 residues. Germline trimming cut 4 bases from V and 5 bases from J; bases unmatched to any gene: 6. Germline V gene sequence: CDR1 SGHRS, CDR2 YFSETQ. The CDR3 is CASSPGLAGGGETQYF. The CDR3 DNA follows: TGCGCCAGCAGCCCGGGACTAGCGGGAGGTGGGGAGACCCAGTACTTC.

The J gene is TRBJ2-7, the V gene TRBV10-3, with TRBD1 matching 8 bases. Germline CDR1 reads ENHRY; CDR2 reads SYGVKD. The CDR3 totals 17 residues. The J segment lost 7 bases and the V segment lost 3 bases, leaving 17 bases of the junction unmatched. The CDR3: CAISDDQGALELREQYF. The CDR3 bases are TGTGCCATCAGTGACGACCAGGGGGCCCTCGAGTTGAGGGAGCAGTACTTC.